A selection of T cell receptor beta chains follows, all from one sample in a study of siplizumab effects on memory and regulatory T cells. The assay was immunoSEQ multiplex PCR, and TCRdb's table has in-frame clones only and misses some. The sample includes under 100,000 clones, about 94% of them seen just once. The sequenced sample consisted of non-Treg CD4+ T cells sorted from blood. Receptors were obtained from a human donor in good health. Each CDR3 is given with its conserved first and last residue. Fields, in order: V gene, clone size, J gene, D gene, CDR3 protein, CDR3 DNA. D genes are given only for firm matches. Clone size is stated in some rows and not others, as once, few, many or a class when expanded.

V: TRBV5-1; size: NA; J: TRBJ1-1; D: NA; CDR3: CASSLVSGKGTEAFF; DNA: TGCGCCAGCAGCCTGGTCTCGGGGAAGGGCACTGAAGCTTTCTTT
V: TRBV7-8; size: NA; J: TRBJ2-2; D: TRBD2; CDR3: CASSSASAGDPGELFF; DNA: TGTGCCAGCAGCTCTGCATCAGCGGGAGACCCCGGGGAGCTGTTTTTT
V: TRBV7-9; size: NA; J: TRBJ2-3; D: TRBD2; CDR3: CASSLFFKAGDVDTQYF; DNA: TGTGCCAGCAGCTTATTCTTCAAAGCGGGGGACGTGGATACGCAGTATTTT
V: TRBV9; size: NA; J: TRBJ2-5; D: NA; CDR3: CASSVTPEAPGGTQYF; DNA: TGTGCCAGCAGCGTAACCCCAGAGGCCCCCGGGGGGACCCAGTACTTC
V: TRBV5-1; size: NA; J: TRBJ1-4; D: TRBD1; CDR3: CASSLVFGTALEKLFF; DNA: TGCGCCAGCAGCTTGGTATTCGGGACAGCCCTGGAAAAACTGTTTTTT
V: TRBV20-1; size: NA; J: TRBJ1-2; D: NA; CDR3: CSADKAYGYTF; DNA: TGCAGTGCTGACAAGGCCTATGGCTACACCTTC
V: TRBV6-1; size: NA; J: TRBJ2-7; D: NA; CDR3: CASSEQGYLVQYF; DNA: TGTGCCAGCAGTGAGCAAGGCTATTTAGTGCAGTACTTC
V: TRBV4-1; size: few; J: TRBJ1-5; D: NA; CDR3: CASSPRTNQPQHF; DNA: TGCGCCAGCAGCCCACGGACTAATCAGCCCCAGCATTTT
V: TRBV18; size: NA; J: TRBJ2-1; D: NA; CDR3: CASSPQGSSYNEQFF; DNA: TGTGCCAGCTCACCACAGGGGAGCTCCTACAATGAGCAGTTCTTC
V: TRBV25-1; size: NA; J: TRBJ1-2; D: NA; CDR3: CASSPGHNYGYTF; DNA: TGTGCCAGCAGCCCGGGACACAATTATGGCTACACCTTC
V: TRBV14; size: NA; J: TRBJ2-7; D: NA; CDR3: CASSQALFQYF; DNA: TGTGCCAGCAGCCAAGCTCTGTTCCAGTACTTC
V: TRBV5-8; size: NA; J: TRBJ2-2; D: TRBD2; CDR3: CASSRSAGIVTGELFF; DNA: TGTGCTAGCAGCCGGTCAGCGGGGATCGTCACCGGGGAGCTGTTTTTT
V: TRBV7-2; size: NA; J: TRBJ2-3; D: NA; CDR3: CASSQPRREPLTDTQYF; DNA: TGTGCCAGCAGCCAACCTCGGCGGGAACCCCTCACAGATACGCAGTATTTT
V: TRBV19; size: NA; J: TRBJ1-2; D: NA; CDR3: CASSIDLAPYGYTF; DNA: TGTGCCAGTAGTATAGACCTAGCACCATATGGCTACACCTTC
V: TRBV30; size: NA; J: TRBJ1-5; D: NA; CDR3: CAWSVPGSGAQPQHF; DNA: TGTGCCTGGAGTGTACCTGGGTCCGGTGCTCAGCCCCAGCATTTT
V: TRBV29-1; size: once; J: TRBJ2-3; D: TRBD1; CDR3: CSVRRDRGTDTQYF; DNA: TGCAGCGTGCGGCGGGACAGGGGTACAGATACGCAGTATTTT
V: TRBV6-6; size: NA; J: TRBJ2-2; D: TRBD1; CDR3: CASSTGGGSTGELFF; DNA: TGTGCCAGCAGTACAGGGGGTGGGAGCACCGGGGAGCTGTTTTTT
V: TRBV7-2; size: NA; J: TRBJ2-5; D: NA; CDR3: CASSFRLQETQYF; DNA: TGTGCCAGCAGCTTCAGGCTACAAGAGACCCAGTACTTC
V: TRBV10-2; size: NA; J: TRBJ2-1; D: NA; CDR3: CASAGGTNHLGNEQFF; DNA: TGCGCCAGCGCGGGCGGCACTAATCATCTAGGAAATGAGCAGTTCTTC
V: TRBV5-1; size: NA; J: TRBJ2-6; D: NA; CDR3: CASSLLRGNGANVLTF; DNA: TGCGCCAGCAGCTTGTTGCGGGGTAATGGGGCCAACGTCCTGACTTTC
V: TRBV15; size: NA; J: TRBJ2-7; D: TRBD2; CDR3: CATRTSGRNEQYF; DNA: TGTGCCACCCGGACTAGCGGGAGGAACGAGCAGTACTTC
V: TRBV1; size: NA; J: TRBJ2-7; D: NA; CDR3: CTIPGPSYEQYF; DNA: TGCACCATCCCGGGCCCCTCCTACGAGCAGTACTTC
V: TRBV5-6; size: NA; J: TRBJ2-5; D: TRBD2; CDR3: CASSLVAGGPETQYF; DNA: TGTGCCAGCAGCTTGGTAGCGGGAGGGCCGGAGACCCAGTACTTC
V: TRBV2; size: NA; J: TRBJ1-4; D: NA; CDR3: CASSGANEKLFF; DNA: TGTGCCAGTTCAGGGGCTAATGAAAAACTGTTTTTT
V: TRBV25-1; size: NA; J: TRBJ1-2; D: TRBD1; CDR3: CASSGRTGNYANYGYTF; DNA: TGTGCCAGCAGTGGAAGGACAGGGAACTACGCTAACTATGGCTACACCTTC
V: TRBV29-1; size: NA; J: TRBJ1-2; D: NA; CDR3: CSVKTGGNYGYTF; DNA: TGCAGCGTGAAAACTGGGGGCAACTATGGCTACACCTTC
V: TRBV28; size: NA; J: TRBJ1-5; D: NA; CDR3: CASLTYQLSNQPQHF; DNA: TGTGCCAGCCTCACTTACCAACTTAGCAATCAGCCCCAGCATTTT
V: TRBV28; size: NA; J: TRBJ1-1; D: NA; CDR3: CASIIAGGGWTEAFF; DNA: TGTGCCAGCATCATAGCCGGGGGGGGCTGGACTGAAGCTTTCTTT
V: TRBV10-2; size: NA; J: TRBJ2-7; D: TRBD2; CDR3: CASTSHLAGLNRRSEQYF; DNA: TGCGCCAGCACGAGCCATCTAGCGGGGCTTAATCGACGGTCCGAGCAGTACTTC
V: TRBV20-1; size: NA; J: TRBJ2-7; D: NA; CDR3: CSPLDLYEQYF; DNA: TGCAGTCCTCTGGATTTATACGAGCAGTACTTC
V: TRBV6-5; size: NA; J: TRBJ1-2; D: NA; CDR3: CASSQRRTLGGYTF; DNA: TGTGCCAGCAGCCAAAGAAGGACCTTGGGCGGCTACACCTTC
V: TRBV6-1; size: NA; J: TRBJ2-7; D: NA; CDR3: CASSNEHSYEQYF; DNA: TGTGCCAGCAGTAATGAACATTCCTACGAGCAGTACTTC
V: TRBV5-1; size: NA; J: TRBJ1-2; D: NA; CDR3: CASSPEIRPDKNYGYTF; DNA: TGCGCCAGCAGCCCGGAAATCAGGCCTGATAAAAACTATGGCTACACCTTC
V: TRBV30; size: NA; J: TRBJ2-7; D: TRBD2; CDR3: CAWSPPGGGSEQYF; DNA: TGTGCCTGGTCCCCTCCCGGGGGGGGTTCCGAGCAGTACTTC